The clone carrying this T cell receptor (beta chain) appeared many times. Its antigen is currently unknown. Both iRepertoire HTBI primers and Arm-PCR of CDR3 regions were used to build the TCR beta libraries. TCRdb processed the multiplex PCR reads anew with MiXCR; each CDR3 protein has one entry. The sample includes around 500,000 distinct CDR3 sequences, 13% of them seen just once. The data stem from a study of regulatory T cells in long-lasting Graves disease. In germline, CDR1 is SNHLY, CDR2 FYNNEI. The CDR3 is 13 amino acids. The V end lost 4 bases, the J end lost 8 bases, and 11 bases lay between the germline ends. Time point defined: newly diagnosed GD, antithyroid drugs for less than 3 months. Extracted PBMC RNA gave rise to the TCR library. Investigators report Graves' disease was diagnosed under American Thyroid Association guidelines. Study results and limitations: Persistent-disease Graves' patients showed less TCR diversity than new cases.

Separately, the same data were catalogued under a study of T cells in Graves' hyperthyroidism and ophthalmopathy.

V and J are TRBV2 and TRBJ2-2; TRBD2 is a possible D gene (5 bases). The source was peripheral blood mononuclear cells (PBMCs), collected at new diagnosis, from a patient treated with antithyroid drugs. The TCR comes from a man younger than 45 with Graves disease. This chain's CDR3 is CASSAERRGELFF. As DNA, the CDR3 is TGTGCCAGCAGTGCAGAAAGGAGGGGGGAGCTGTTTTTT.